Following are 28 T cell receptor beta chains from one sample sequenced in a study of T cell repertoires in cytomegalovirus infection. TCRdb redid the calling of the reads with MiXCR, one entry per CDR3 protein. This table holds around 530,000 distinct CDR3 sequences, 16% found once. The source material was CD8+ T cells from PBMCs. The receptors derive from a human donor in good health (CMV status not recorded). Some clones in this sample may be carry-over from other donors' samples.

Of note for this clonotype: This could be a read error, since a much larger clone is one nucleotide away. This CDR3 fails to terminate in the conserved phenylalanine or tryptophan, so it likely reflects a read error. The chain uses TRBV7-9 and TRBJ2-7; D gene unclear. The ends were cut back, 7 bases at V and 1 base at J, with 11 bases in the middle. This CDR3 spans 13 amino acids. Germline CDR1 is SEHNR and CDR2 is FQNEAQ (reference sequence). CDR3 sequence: CASMPPASYEQYL. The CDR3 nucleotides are TGTGCCAGCATGCCCCCGGCATCCTACGAGCAGTACCTC.

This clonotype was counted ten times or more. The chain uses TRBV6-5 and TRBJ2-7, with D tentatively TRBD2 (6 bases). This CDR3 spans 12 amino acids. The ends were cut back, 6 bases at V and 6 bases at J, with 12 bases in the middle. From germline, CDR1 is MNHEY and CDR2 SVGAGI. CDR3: CASRAWRGEQYF. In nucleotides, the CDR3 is TGTGCCAGCAGGGCCTGGCGGGGCGAGCAGTACTTC.

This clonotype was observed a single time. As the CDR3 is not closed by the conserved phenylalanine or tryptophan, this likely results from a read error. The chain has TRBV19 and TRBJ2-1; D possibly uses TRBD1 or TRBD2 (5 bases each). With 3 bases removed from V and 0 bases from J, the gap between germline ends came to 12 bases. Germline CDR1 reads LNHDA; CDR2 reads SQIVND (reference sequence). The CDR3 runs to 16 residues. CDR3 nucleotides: TGTGCCAGTAGTATCTGGGACGGAGCCTCCTACAATGAGCAGTTCTTA. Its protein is CASSIWDGASYNEQFL.

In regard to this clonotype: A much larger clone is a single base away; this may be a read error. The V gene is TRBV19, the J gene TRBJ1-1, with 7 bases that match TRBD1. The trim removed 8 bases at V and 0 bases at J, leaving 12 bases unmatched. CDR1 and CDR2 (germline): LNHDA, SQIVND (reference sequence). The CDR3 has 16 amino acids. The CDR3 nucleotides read TGTGCCAGTTTAGCAGATACAGGGGTTATGAACACTGAAGCTTTCTTT. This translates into CASLADTGVMNTEAFF.

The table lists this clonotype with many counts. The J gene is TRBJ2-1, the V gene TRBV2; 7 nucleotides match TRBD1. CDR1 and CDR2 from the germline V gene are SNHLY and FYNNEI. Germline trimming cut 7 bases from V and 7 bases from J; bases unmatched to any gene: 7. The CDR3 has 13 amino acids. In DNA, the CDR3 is TGTGCCAGCACAACAACAGGGGAAAATGAGCAGTTCTTC. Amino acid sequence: CASTTTGENEQFF.

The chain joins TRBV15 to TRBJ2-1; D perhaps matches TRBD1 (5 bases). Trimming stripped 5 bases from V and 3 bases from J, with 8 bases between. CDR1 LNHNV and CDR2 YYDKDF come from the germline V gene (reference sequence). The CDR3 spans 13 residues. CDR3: CATSGRGYNEQFF. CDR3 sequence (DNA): TGTGCCACCAGCGGAAGGGGCTACAATGAGCAGTTCTTC.

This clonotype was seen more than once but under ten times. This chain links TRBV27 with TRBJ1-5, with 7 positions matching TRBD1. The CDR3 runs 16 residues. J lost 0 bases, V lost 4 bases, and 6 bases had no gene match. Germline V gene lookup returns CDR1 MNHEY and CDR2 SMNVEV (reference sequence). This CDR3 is CASSSWGQTSNQPQHF. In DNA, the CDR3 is TGTGCCAGCAGTTCTTGGGGACAGACTAGCAATCAGCCCCAGCATTTT.

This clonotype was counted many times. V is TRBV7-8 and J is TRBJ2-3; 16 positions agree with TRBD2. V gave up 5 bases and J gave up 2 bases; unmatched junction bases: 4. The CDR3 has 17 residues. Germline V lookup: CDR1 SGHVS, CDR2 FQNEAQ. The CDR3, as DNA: TGTGCCAGCAGCCAGGGACTAGCGGGAGGGCCCACAGATACGCAGTATTTT. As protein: CASSQGLAGGPTDTQYF.

CDR3 nucleotides: TGCAGTGCTAACCCAATAGCGGGGGCTTCCTACGAGCAGTACTTC. Its protein product is CSANPIAGASYEQYF. The J gene is TRBJ2-7, the V gene TRBV20-1; 9 bases fit TRBD2. The V gene's germline CDR1 is DFQATT and CDR2 SNEGSKA (reference sequence). The length of the CDR3 is 15 residues. Trimming took 4 bases from V and 1 from J; bases not matched to a gene: 8.

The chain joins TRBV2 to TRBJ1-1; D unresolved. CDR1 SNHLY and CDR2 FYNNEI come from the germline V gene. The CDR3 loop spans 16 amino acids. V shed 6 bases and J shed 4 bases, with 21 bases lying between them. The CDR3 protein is CASSNRAPITGTEAFF. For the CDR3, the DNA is TGTGCCAGCAGCAACCGGGCCCCCATTACGGGCACTGAAGCTTTCTTT.

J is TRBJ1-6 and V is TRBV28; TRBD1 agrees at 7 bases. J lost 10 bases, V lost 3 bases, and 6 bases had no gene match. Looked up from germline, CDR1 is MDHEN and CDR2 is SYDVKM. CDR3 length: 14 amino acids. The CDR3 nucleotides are TGTGCCAGCAGTTTCCGACAGGGATTATCACCCCTCCACTTT. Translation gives CASSFRQGLSPLHF.

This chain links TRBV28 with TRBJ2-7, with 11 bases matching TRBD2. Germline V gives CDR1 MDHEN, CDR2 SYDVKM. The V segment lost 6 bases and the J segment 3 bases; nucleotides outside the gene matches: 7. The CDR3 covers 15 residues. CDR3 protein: CASRSGLAVLYEQYF. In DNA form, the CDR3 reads TGTGCCAGCAGATCGGGACTAGCGGTACTCTACGAGCAGTACTTC. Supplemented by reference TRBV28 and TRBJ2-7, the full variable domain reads DVKVTQSSRYLVKRTGEKVFLECVQDMDHENMFWYRQDPGLGLRLIYFSYDVKMKEKGDIPEGYSVSREKKERFSLILESASTNQTSMYLCASRSGLAVLYEQYFGPGTRLTVT.

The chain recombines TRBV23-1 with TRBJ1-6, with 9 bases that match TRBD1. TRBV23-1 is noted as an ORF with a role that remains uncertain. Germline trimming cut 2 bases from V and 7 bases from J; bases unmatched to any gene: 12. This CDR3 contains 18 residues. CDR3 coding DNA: TGCGCCAGCAGTCAAACCATCGACAGGGGGATTAGGAATTCACCCCTCCACTTT. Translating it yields CASSQTIDRGIRNSPLHF.

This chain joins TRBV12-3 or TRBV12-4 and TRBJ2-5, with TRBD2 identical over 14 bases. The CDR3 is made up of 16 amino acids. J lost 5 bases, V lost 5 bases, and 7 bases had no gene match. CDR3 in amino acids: CASSPWTSGGLETQYF. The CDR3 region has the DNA TGTGCCAGCAGTCCCTGGACTAGCGGGGGGCTGGAGACCCAGTACTTC.

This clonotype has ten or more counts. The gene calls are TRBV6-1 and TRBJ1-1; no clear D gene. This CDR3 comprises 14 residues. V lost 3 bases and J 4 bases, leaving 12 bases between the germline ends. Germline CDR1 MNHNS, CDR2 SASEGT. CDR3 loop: CASSERRMITEAFF. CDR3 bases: TGTGCCAGCAGTGAGAGGCGGATGATCACTGAAGCTTTCTTT.

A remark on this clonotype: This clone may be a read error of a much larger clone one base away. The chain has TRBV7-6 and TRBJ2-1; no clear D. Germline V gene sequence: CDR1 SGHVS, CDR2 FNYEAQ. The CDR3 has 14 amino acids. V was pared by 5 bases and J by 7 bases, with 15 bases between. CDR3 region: CASSRRTLFNEQFF. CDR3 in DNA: TGTGCCAGCAGCCGCCGGACGCTTTTTAATGAGCAGTTCTTC.

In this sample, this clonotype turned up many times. Written as DNA, the CDR3 is TGTGCCAGCAGTTTATTCGCGGGAGCCGGATATGAGCAGTTCTTC. This translates into CASSLFAGAGYEQFF. The rearrangement links TRBV28 to TRBJ2-1; 7 bases agree with TRBD2. The CDR3 sequence is 15 residues long. Looked up from germline, CDR1 is MDHEN and CDR2 is SYDVKM. Trimming cost V 1 base and J 8 bases; bases outside gene matches: 8. The full variable domain, its missing parts supplied by reference TRBV28 and TRBJ2-1, is DVKVTQSSRYLVKRTGEKVFLECVQDMDHENMFWYRQDPGLGLRLIYFSYDVKMKEKGDIPEGYSVSREKKERFSLILESASTNQTSMYLCASSLFAGAGYEQFFGPGTRLTVL.

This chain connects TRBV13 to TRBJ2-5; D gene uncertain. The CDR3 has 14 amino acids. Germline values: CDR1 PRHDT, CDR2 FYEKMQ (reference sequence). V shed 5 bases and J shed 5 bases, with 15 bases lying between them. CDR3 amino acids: CASSPGVGLETQYF. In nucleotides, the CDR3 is TGTGCCAGCAGCCCCGGAGTAGGGCTGGAGACCCAGTACTTC.

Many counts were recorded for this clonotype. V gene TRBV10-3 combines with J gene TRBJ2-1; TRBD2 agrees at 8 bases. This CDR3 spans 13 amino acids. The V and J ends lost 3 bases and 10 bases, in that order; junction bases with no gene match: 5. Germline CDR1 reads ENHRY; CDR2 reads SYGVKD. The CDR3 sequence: CAISDPRTSEQFF. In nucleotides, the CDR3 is TGTGCCATCAGTGACCCGCGGACTAGCGAGCAGTTCTTC.

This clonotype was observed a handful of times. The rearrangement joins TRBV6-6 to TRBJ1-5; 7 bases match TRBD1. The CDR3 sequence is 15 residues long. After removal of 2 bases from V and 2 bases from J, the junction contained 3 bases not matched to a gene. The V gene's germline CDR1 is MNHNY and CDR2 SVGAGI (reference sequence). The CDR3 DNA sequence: TGTGCCAGCAGTTACCTAGGGGGCGGCAATCAGCCCCAGCATTTT. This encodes CASSYLGGGNQPQHF.

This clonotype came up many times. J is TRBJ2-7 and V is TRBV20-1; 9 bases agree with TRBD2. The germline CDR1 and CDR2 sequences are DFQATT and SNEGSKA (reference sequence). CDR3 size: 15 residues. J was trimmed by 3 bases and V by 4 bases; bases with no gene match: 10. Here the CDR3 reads CSAIRFSGSGYEQYF. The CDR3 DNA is TGCAGTGCTATTCGCTTTAGCGGGAGTGGCTACGAGCAGTACTTC.

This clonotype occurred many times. In DNA, the CDR3 is TGTGCCAGCAGTCCGCCGGGACCCTTCTACGAGCAGTACTTC. Translating it yields CASSPPGPFYEQYF. The rearrangement uses TRBV12-3 or TRBV12-4 and TRBJ2-7, with D perhaps given as TRBD1 or TRBD2 (5 bases each). The CDR3 totals 14 residues. V shed 5 bases and J shed 3 bases, with 14 bases lying between them.

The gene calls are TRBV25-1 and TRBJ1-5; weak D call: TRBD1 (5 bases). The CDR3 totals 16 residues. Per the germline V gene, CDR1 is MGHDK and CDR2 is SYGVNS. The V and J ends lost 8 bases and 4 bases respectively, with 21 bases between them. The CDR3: CASQGPGRGDNQPQHF. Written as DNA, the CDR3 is TGTGCCAGCCAGGGTCCCGGACGGGGGGATAATCAGCCCCAGCATTTT. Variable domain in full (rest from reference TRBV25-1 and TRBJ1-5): EADIYQTPRYLVIGTGKKITLECSQTMGHDKMYWYQQDPGMELHLIHYSYGVNSTEKGDLSSESTVSRIRTEHFPLTLESARPSHTSQYLCASQGPGRGDNQPQHFGDGTRLSIL.

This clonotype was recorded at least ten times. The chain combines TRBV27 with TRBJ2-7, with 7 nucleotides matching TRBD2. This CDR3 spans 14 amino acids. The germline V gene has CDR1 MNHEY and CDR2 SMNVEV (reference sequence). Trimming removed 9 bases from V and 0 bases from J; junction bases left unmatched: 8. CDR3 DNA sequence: TGTGCCAGTTCAAGCGGGGCGAGCTCCTACGAGCAGTACTTC. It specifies CASSSGASSYEQYF.

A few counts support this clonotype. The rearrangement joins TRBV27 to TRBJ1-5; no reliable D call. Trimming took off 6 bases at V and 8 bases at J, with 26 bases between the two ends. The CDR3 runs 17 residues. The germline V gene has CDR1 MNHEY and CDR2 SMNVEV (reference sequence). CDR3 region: CASRSGGTAFGSKPQHF. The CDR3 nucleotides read TGTGCCAGCAGATCCGGTGGCACCGCATTTGGGTCTAAGCCCCAGCATTTT.

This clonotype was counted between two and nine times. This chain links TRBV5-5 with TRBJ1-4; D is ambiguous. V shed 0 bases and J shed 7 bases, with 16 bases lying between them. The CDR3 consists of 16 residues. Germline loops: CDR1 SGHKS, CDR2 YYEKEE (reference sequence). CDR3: CASSLVGRYGGEKLFF. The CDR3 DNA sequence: TGTGCCAGCAGCTTGGTCGGCAGATACGGTGGTGAAAAACTGTTTTTT.

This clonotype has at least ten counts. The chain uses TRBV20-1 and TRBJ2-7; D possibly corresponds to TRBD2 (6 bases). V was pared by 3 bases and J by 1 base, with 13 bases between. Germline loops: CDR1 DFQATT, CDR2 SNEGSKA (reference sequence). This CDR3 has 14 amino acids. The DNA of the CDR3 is TGCAGTGCTAGCATAGGGGACTTTTCCTACGAGCAGTACTTC. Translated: CSASIGDFSYEQYF.

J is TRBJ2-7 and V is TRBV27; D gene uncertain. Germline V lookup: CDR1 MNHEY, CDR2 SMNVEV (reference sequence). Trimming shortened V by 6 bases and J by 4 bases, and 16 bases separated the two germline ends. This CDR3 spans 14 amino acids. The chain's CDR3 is CASSLGLGFYEQYF. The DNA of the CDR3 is TGTGCCAGCAGCCTAGGATTGGGGTTTTACGAGCAGTACTTC.